The TCR beta chain under discussion was sequenced for a study of OX40 agonist ivuxolimab in advanced cancers. Background for the entire study: Ivuxolimab was a fully human IgG2 agonistic monoclonal antibody targeting the costimulatory receptor OX40 (CD134). Three dose-escalation patients achieved partial responses, one with hepatocellular carcinoma and two with cutaneous melanoma. The monotherapy dose-escalation portion (N of about 50 patients) of the phase I ivuxolimab trial is reported in the paper. In the dose-escalation cohort, 82.7% of patients were male, and the mean age was roughly 56 years with a range of roughly 23 to 79. Peripheral TCRbeta sequencing was intended to test whether TCR sequence diversity was altered and clonal T-cell expansion was caused by ivuxolimab. Among the roughly 50 dose-escalation patients, around 19 had hepatocellular carcinoma, 15 or so melanoma, 9 renal cell carcinoma and 9 head and neck cancer. Patients were allowed to have had prior anti-PD-1, anti-PD-L1 or anti-CTLA-4 therapy, and approximately 40% of the dose-escalation patients had previously received checkpoint inhibitors. Intravenous ivuxolimab was administered to patients every 2 weeks at six dose levels: 0.01, 0.1, 0.3, 1.5, 3 and 10 mg/kg.

Summary of the overall study and its limitations: At doses of 0.1 to 3.0 mg/kg, clonal expansion of both CD4+ and CD8+ T cells in blood was seen between baseline and week 6. Partial responders in the 0.1-3.0 mg/kg groups had among the lowest normalized peripheral clonal expansion, especially among CD8+ T cells. Low levels of normalized T-cell clonal expansion were also seen in some patients who did not respond. The antigen specificity of the clonally expanded peripheral T cells was not determined. After ivuxolimab, more expanded clones were found on average in CD8+ T cells than in CD4+ T cells.

Patients with a history of autoimmune disease or receiving systemic immunosuppression were excluded from the trial. In every dose cohort, peripheral blood was drawn for TCR sequencing at baseline, cycle 4 day 1, and cycle 7 day 1. Samples were obtained from an open-label, multicenter, first-in-human phase I dose-escalation trial of ivuxolimab. Adults with locally advanced or metastatic head and neck squamous cell, hepatocellular, melanoma or renal cell carcinoma were enrolled in the trial. Before TCR sequencing, CD4+ and CD8+ T cells were separately sorted from peripheral blood. Genomic DNA was isolated from the sorted cells so that the TCRbeta CDR3 region could be sequenced. The immunoSEQ Assay was used to sequence the TCRbeta CDR3 regions. TCRdb provides this immuneACCESS table in a form limited to in-frame rearrangements. Some clones are lacking; in checked studies, under half of them reflect an unresolved V gene, and why the rest are absent is not known. The sample table contains tens of thousands of clones; only one count was recorded for around nine tenths of them. The ten largest clones add up to approximately 10% of the sample.

According to the germline V gene, CDR1 reads SGHNT and CDR2 reads YENEEA. V gives up 4 bases and J gives up 0 bases, and the segment between their germline ends measures 19 bases. The CDR3, cysteine through phenylalanine, is 18 amino acids long. Here the CDR3 DNA is all that survives: 54 bases in frame from base 1. Points on this clone: Its antigen specificity is not known. No much larger clone exists at a distance of one base, and base qualities are not known.

This sample comprised CD4+ or CD8+ T cells sorted from blood, obtained in a trial of the OX40 agonist ivuxolimab. The sequence derives from an adult with an advanced solid tumor such as melanoma, head and neck, liver or kidney cancer. The chain is made from TRBV11-3 and TRBJ1-3, with TRBD1 perhaps the D gene, on 6 matching bases. Here is the DNA: TGTGCCAGCAGCTCTAGTCTACACCGGGACACCTCTGGAAACACCATATATTTT. It encodes CASSSSLHRDTSGNTIYF.